This entry concerns a single T cell receptor beta chain. What it recognizes is unknown. Single viable CD3+CD4+CD8-CD45RO+ cells were sorted as the memory CD4+ T cells. After thawing, CD4+ T cells were positively selected. These data come from a study of memory CD4+ T cells and cytomegalovirus serostatus. Study at large: This sample comes from healthy Belgian adults, eight or nine CMV seropositive, roughly 22 seronegative.

Study findings and constraints: Of more than 150 reported CMV TCRbeta sequences, roughly 67 were found in memory CD4+ repertoires.

The table came from immunoSEQ multiplex PCR; TCRdb's copy has only in-frame clones and leaves some out. This sample yields under 55,000 clones, of which 83% are seen a single time; roughly 2% belongs to the top ten. Specimen: memory CD4+ T cells from blood. This TCR came from an adult in good health and CMV-seropositive.

The CDR3 nucleotides are TGTGCCAGCAGCCCCGCAGGGGGGGGTTCACCCCTCCACTTT. Its translation: CASSPAGGGSPLHF. The chain carries TRBV7-9 and TRBJ1-6; TRBD1 matches 7 bases. V trimming: 5 bases; J trimming: 9 bases; junction bases outside the gene matches: 7. The CDR3 runs to 14 residues. CDR1 is SEHNR and CDR2 is FQNEAQ in the germline V gene (reference sequence).